This TCR beta chain stems from a study of Tregs in tolerant kidney transplant recipients. The table came from immunoSEQ multiplex PCR; TCRdb's copy has only in-frame clones and leaves some out. The sample carries roughly 70,000 clones, 80% to 85% recorded once. Thawed PBMCs were FACS-sorted into unstimulated CD4+CD25+CD127- regulatory T cells, CD4+CD25- non-regulatory cells, CD4 and CD8 cells. The germline V gene encodes CDR1 SQVTM and CDR2 ANQGSEA. The CDR3 spans 14 residues. Unmatched junction bases numbered 6, after V lost 6 bases and J lost 4 bases. Study observations and caveats: Expanding Tregs on activated donor B cells appeared to best identify donor-specific TCRbeta clones. No direct test of biological reproducibility was done here. Validation in larger populations is needed because few patients were studied.

About this clone itself: Its antigen is not identified.

The J gene is TRBJ2-3, the V gene TRBV29-1; 11 bases map to TRBD2. The sample taken for sequencing was CD4+ T cells from blood. The clonotype originates from a human donor in good health. CDR3 nucleotide sequence: TGCAGCGTCACAGGACTAGCGGGTGCAGATACGCAGTATTTT. Its protein is CSVTGLAGADTQYF.